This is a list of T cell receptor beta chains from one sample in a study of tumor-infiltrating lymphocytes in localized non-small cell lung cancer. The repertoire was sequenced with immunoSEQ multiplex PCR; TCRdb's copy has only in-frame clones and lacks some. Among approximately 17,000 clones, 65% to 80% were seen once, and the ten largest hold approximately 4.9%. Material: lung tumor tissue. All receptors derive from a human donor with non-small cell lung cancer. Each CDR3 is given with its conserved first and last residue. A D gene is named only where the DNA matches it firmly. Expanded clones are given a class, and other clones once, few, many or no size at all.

CDR3nt: TGTGCTAGTGCCTTAGGGGATTCGAGCTACGAGCAGTACTTC; CDR3aa: CASALGDSSYEQYF; abundance: NA; d_gene: NA; v_gene: TRBV12-5; j_gene: TRBJ2-7
CDR3nt: TGTGCCAGCAGCCTCGTGGACAGCACAGATACGCAGTATTTT; CDR3aa: CASSLVDSTDTQYF; abundance: NA; d_gene: NA; v_gene: TRBV7-8; j_gene: TRBJ2-3
CDR3nt: TGTGCCACCAGCAGACCCCCTACCCTGACCCAGTACTTC; CDR3aa: CATSRPPTLTQYF; abundance: NA; d_gene: NA; v_gene: TRBV15; j_gene: TRBJ2-5
CDR3nt: TGCGCCCCCGGGGTGACGCGGGAGTGTTCCTACGAGCAGTACTTC; CDR3aa: CAPGVTRECSYEQYF; abundance: medium-sized; d_gene: TRBD2; v_gene: TRBV23-1; j_gene: TRBJ2-7
CDR3nt: TGTGCCAGCAGCTCGGGACTCATGAACACTGAAGCTTTCTTT; CDR3aa: CASSSGLMNTEAFF; abundance: few; d_gene: NA; v_gene: TRBV7-3; j_gene: TRBJ1-1
CDR3nt: TGTGCCAGCTCCTCACAAGAGACCCAGTACTTC; CDR3aa: CASSSQETQYF; abundance: NA; d_gene: NA; v_gene: TRBV6-5; j_gene: TRBJ2-5
CDR3nt: TGTGCCAGCTCACCACCTGCGGGGGCGACGGAGCAGTACTTC; CDR3aa: CASSPPAGATEQYF; abundance: NA; d_gene: NA; v_gene: TRBV18; j_gene: TRBJ2-7
CDR3nt: TGTGCCAGCAGGGTAACAGGACTCAATGAAAAACTGTTTTTT; CDR3aa: CASRVTGLNEKLFF; abundance: NA; d_gene: NA; v_gene: TRBV2; j_gene: TRBJ1-4
CDR3nt: TGTGCCAGTAGTATATATCAGGGAACGGTCGAGCAGTACTTC; CDR3aa: CASSIYQGTVEQYF; abundance: NA; d_gene: NA; v_gene: TRBV19; j_gene: TRBJ2-7
CDR3nt: TGTGCCAGCAGTCCCCGAGGTCTGCATGGTGTGCAGTTCTTC; CDR3aa: CASSPRGLHGVQFF; abundance: NA; d_gene: NA; v_gene: TRBV7-6; j_gene: TRBJ2-1
CDR3nt: TGTGCCAGCAGGGCATTGGCGGAGACCCAGTACTTC; CDR3aa: CASRALAETQYF; abundance: few; d_gene: NA; v_gene: TRBV6-1; j_gene: TRBJ2-5